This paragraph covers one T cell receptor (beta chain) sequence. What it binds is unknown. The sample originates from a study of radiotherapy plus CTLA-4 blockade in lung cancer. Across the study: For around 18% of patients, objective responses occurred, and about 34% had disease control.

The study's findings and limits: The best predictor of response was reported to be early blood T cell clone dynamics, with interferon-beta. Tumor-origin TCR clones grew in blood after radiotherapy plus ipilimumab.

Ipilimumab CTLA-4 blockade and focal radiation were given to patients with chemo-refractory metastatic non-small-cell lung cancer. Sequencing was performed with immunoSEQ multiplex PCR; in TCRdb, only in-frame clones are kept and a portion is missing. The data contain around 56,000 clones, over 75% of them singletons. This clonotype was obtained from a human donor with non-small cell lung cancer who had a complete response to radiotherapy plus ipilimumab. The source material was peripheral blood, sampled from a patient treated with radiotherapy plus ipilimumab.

The CDR3 region has the DNA TGTGCCACCAGCAGAGAACTAGCGGGGGGGACAGATACGCAGTATTTT. Its translation is CATSRELAGGTDTQYF. This chain links TRBV15 with TRBJ2-3; TRBD2 aligns across 13 bases. J gave up 3 bases and V 0 bases, and 0 bases lay outside the gene matches. The CDR3 has 16 amino acids. CDR1 and CDR2 from the germline V gene are LNHNV and YYDKDF (reference sequence). Combining the CDR3 with reference TRBV15 and TRBJ2-3 gives the whole variable domain DAMVIQNPRYQVTQFGKPVTLSCSQTLNHNVMYWYQQKSSQAPKLLFHYYDKDFNNEADTPDNFQSRRPNTSFCFLDIRSPGLGDTAMYLCATSRELAGGTDTQYFGPGTRLTVL.